The clone carrying this TCR beta chain was counted only a few times. Its antigen is unknown. This sample stems from a study of blood T cells in healthy people across ages. Study-wide findings and caveats: It was the long-lived donors that had more naive CD4+ cells and higher diversity than aged donors.

Germline CDR1 MRHNA, CDR2 SNTAGT. The V end lost 5 bases, the J end lost 5 bases, and 14 bases lay between the germline ends. The CDR3 has 14 amino acids. A sample-barcoded 5' primer and a J-beta primer mix were used in a second PCR of roughly 7 to 11 cycles. Via MiXCR, TCRdb re-called the 5' RACE reads, giving one row per CDR3 protein. This table holds about 1.8 million distinct CDR3 sequences, about 50% found once. Sequencing was carried out using blood. This TCR was sampled from a woman aged 40-49 years in good health. The rearrangement uses TRBV6-4 and TRBJ2-3; D is perhaps TRBD2 (6 bases). The CDR3 is CASSLGGAQDTQYF. The CDR3 nucleotides read TGTGCCAGCAGTTTGGGCGGGGCCCAAGATACGCAGTATTTT.